The text below deals with one T cell receptor beta chain. The sample originates from a study of cytomegalovirus exposure and HLA in healthy donors. Study-level background: An early release of data contained roughly 86 million unique TCRs, which came from HLA-typed donors.

Primers: 60 Vbeta forward and 13 Jbeta reverse. Profiled with immunoSEQ multiplex PCR; TCRdb holds only in-frame clones, not every one. The sample carries 150,000 to 200,000 clones, roughly 77% recorded once. This CDR3 has 14 residues. Germline values: CDR1 SGHTA, CDR2 FQGTGA. V gave up 0 bases and J gave up 1 base, with 5 bases separating them. The chain combines TRBV7-3 with TRBJ2-3; D gene ambiguous. Sequenced: PBMCs. This sequence was found in a man in his late teens or twenties in good health and CMV-seropositive. The CDR3 nucleotides are TGTGCCAGCAGCTTAACGGCAGGCACAGATACGCAGTATTTT. Translated: CASSLTAGTDTQYF.